One sample yielded the 9 T cell receptor beta chains listed below, sequenced in a study of beta chain features in type 1 diabetes. General study results and limits: TCRB CDR3s from Type 1 diabetes patients were moderately but significantly shorter in all four CD4+ subsets.

For these TCRs, the target antigens are not known. What was sequenced were expressed TCRB transcripts, since all of the isolated RNA had been reverse transcribed. Libraries were prepared by immunoSEQ multiplex PCR; TCRdb keeps only in-frame clonotypes and omits some of them. Of approximately 730,000 clones in the sample, about an eighth were seen once. The specimen was naive CD4+ T cells from blood. All receptors derive from a man between 18 and 35 years old with type 1 diabetes.

The chain is built from TRBV29-1 and TRBJ2-1; D is uncertain. Trimming removed 4 bases at V and 9 bases at J, with 16 bases between. This CDR3 region has 13 residues. The V gene's germline CDR1 is SQVTM and CDR2 ANQGSEA. The CDR3 here is CSVGRLLGFEQFF. For the CDR3, the DNA is TGCAGCGTTGGGCGACTCCTAGGATTTGAGCAGTTCTTC.

The chain is built from TRBV6-4 and TRBJ1-1; D is unclear. This CDR3 is built from 13 residues. Looked up from germline, CDR1 is MRHNA and CDR2 is SNTAGT. V was cut by 4 bases and J by 1 base, with 7 bases left in between. CDR3 residues: CASSVAGNTEAFF. CDR3 nucleotides: TGTGCCAGCAGTGTGGCAGGGAACACTGAAGCTTTCTTT.

The chain is built from TRBV20-1 and TRBJ2-5; D gene ambiguous. V was cut by 6 bases and J by 2 bases, with 4 bases left in between. The CDR3 length is 10 residues. Germline V gene sequence: CDR1 DFQATT, CDR2 SNEGSKA (reference sequence). The CDR3 bases are TGCAGTGCGTATCAAGAGACCCAGTACTTC. The encoded protein is CSAYQETQYF.

This clone was seen a single time. The genes are TRBV29-1 and TRBJ1-2; tentative D call: TRBD1 (6 bases). Germline values: CDR1 SQVTM, CDR2 ANQGSEA. V gave up 7 bases and J gave up 4 bases, with 16 bases separating them. This CDR3 is built from 13 residues. This CDR3 is CSAAADSGYGYTF. Written as DNA, the CDR3 is TGCAGCGCCGCCGCGGACAGCGGCTATGGCTACACCTTC.

This clone was observed a few times. This CDR3 reads CASSPGQGRSYEQYF. In DNA form, the CDR3 reads TGTGCCAGCAGCCCCGGACAGGGGAGATCCTACGAGCAGTACTTC. This rearrangement joins TRBV7-9 to TRBJ2-7; 9 bases agree with TRBD1. Trimming cost V 5 bases and J 1 base; bases outside gene matches: 6. The germline V gene has CDR1 SEHNR and CDR2 FQNEAQ (reference sequence). This CDR3 spans 15 amino acids.

The table lists this clone with a count of one. The V and J genes are TRBV27 and TRBJ2-7; 11 nucleotides match TRBD2. Per germline, CDR1 MNHEY and CDR2 SMNVEV (reference sequence). Trimming cost V 5 bases and J 1 base; bases outside gene matches: 4. This CDR3 spans 15 amino acids. Here the CDR3 DNA reads TGTGCCAGCAGTCAGGGACTAGCGGTATCCTACGAGCAGTACTTC. Its translation is CASSQGLAVSYEQYF.

The chain uses TRBV5-1 and TRBJ2-3; maybe TRBD1 (5 bases). V gave up 1 base and J gave up 2 bases, with 8 bases separating them. The length of the CDR3 is 14 residues. Germline CDR1 is SGHRS and CDR2 is YFSETQ. The CDR3 region is CASSLQGNTDTQYF. The DNA of the CDR3 is TGCGCCAGCAGCTTGCAGGGTAACACAGATACGCAGTATTTT. Combining the CDR3 with reference TRBV5-1 and TRBJ2-3 gives the whole variable domain KAGVTQTPRYLIKTRGQQVTLSCSPISGHRSVSWYQQTPGQGLQFLFEYFSETQRNKGNFPGRFSGRQFSNSRSEMNVSTLELGDSALYLCASSLQGNTDTQYFGPGTRLTVL.

The rearrangement joins TRBV4-1 to TRBJ2-5; D ambiguous. The ends were cut back, 1 base at V and 5 bases at J, with 8 bases in the middle. There are 13 residues in the CDR3. The germline V gene encodes CDR1 MGHRA and CDR2 YSYEKL. For the CDR3, the DNA is TGCGCCAGCAGCCAAGCGAGGTTCGAGACCCAGTACTTC. Translating it yields CASSQARFETQYF.

This clone was seen only a few times. This chain joins TRBV9 and TRBJ2-1, with a weak D call TRBD1 (5 bases). The CDR3 is 14 residues long. Germline values: CDR1 SGDLS, CDR2 YYNGEE. V was cut by 0 bases and J by 6 bases, with 10 bases left in between. The CDR3 DNA follows: TGTGCCAGCAGCGTAGAAGGGGCGCCCAATGAGCAGTTCTTC. Translating gives CASSVEGAPNEQFF.